This is a list of T cell receptor beta chains from one sample in a study of spatial heterogeneity in lung cancer. TCRdb independently ran MiXCR on the 5' RACE reads; one entry per CDR3 protein. The sample consists of tens of thousands of distinct CDR3 sequences, 6.5% to 9% of them appearing once. The sequencing here drew on PBMCs, taken at surgery. Source of these receptors: a male donor with early-stage non-small cell lung cancer. CDR3s include the opening cysteine and the closing phenylalanine or tryptophan. A D gene is named only where the DNA matches it firmly.

d_gene: NA
v_gene: TRBV3-1
j_gene: TRBJ2-2
CDR3aa: CASSRLGSANTGELFF

d_gene: NA
v_gene: TRBV5-1
j_gene: TRBJ2-1
CDR3aa: CASSLATGGQSTEQFF

d_gene: NA
v_gene: TRBV3-1
j_gene: TRBJ2-5
CDR3aa: CASSRHQETQYF

d_gene: TRBD2
v_gene: TRBV20-1
j_gene: TRBJ2-1
CDR3aa: CSARQRGGYNEQFF

d_gene: TRBD1
v_gene: TRBV28
j_gene: TRBJ1-2
CDR3aa: CASSLGTGADYGYTF

d_gene: TRBD1
v_gene: TRBV29-1
j_gene: TRBJ2-1
CDR3aa: CSVVGTGGNEQFF

d_gene: TRBD1
v_gene: TRBV5-1
j_gene: TRBJ2-7
CDR3aa: CASRTGPTGVYEQYF

d_gene: TRBD1
v_gene: TRBV4-3
j_gene: TRBJ1-6
CDR3aa: CASSFGTGGSSPLHF

d_gene: TRBD1
v_gene: TRBV28
j_gene: TRBJ1-5
CDR3aa: CASRGQVRNQPQHF

d_gene: NA
v_gene: TRBV20-1
j_gene: TRBJ2-3
CDR3aa: CSAVIAYTQYF

d_gene: TRBD2
v_gene: TRBV7-2
j_gene: TRBJ2-3
CDR3aa: CASSLEASGSHTQYF

d_gene: TRBD2
v_gene: TRBV3-1
j_gene: TRBJ2-1
CDR3aa: CASSQGTSDYNEQFF

d_gene: TRBD1
v_gene: TRBV7-3
j_gene: TRBJ1-6
CDR3aa: CASSLTGGADSPLHF

d_gene: TRBD1
v_gene: TRBV18
j_gene: TRBJ2-2
CDR3aa: CASSPTGVTGELFF

d_gene: NA
v_gene: TRBV11-2
j_gene: TRBJ1-2
CDR3aa: CASSPTTGNHYGYTF

d_gene: NA
v_gene: TRBV7-8
j_gene: TRBJ1-1
CDR3aa: CASSLRWGEVSMNTEAFF

d_gene: NA
v_gene: TRBV3-1
j_gene: TRBJ2-5
CDR3aa: CASSQEYRTHQETQYF

d_gene: NA
v_gene: TRBV6-2/TRBV6-3
j_gene: TRBJ1-2
CDR3aa: CASEREGYGYTF

d_gene: TRBD1
v_gene: TRBV20-1
j_gene: TRBJ1-4
CDR3aa: CSASMPGGNEKLFF

d_gene: NA
v_gene: TRBV13
j_gene: TRBJ1-1
CDR3aa: CASKSGDLTVNTEAFF

d_gene: NA
v_gene: TRBV29-1
j_gene: TRBJ1-5
CDR3aa: CSVKWTDDNQPQHF

d_gene: NA
v_gene: TRBV20-1
j_gene: TRBJ1-1
CDR3aa: CSAQAWSLNTEAFF

d_gene: NA
v_gene: TRBV24-1
j_gene: TRBJ2-3
CDR3aa: CATSDPSESGPAPDTQYF

d_gene: TRBD1
v_gene: TRBV6-2/TRBV6-3
j_gene: TRBJ2-5
CDR3aa: CASSPGQGSVETQYF